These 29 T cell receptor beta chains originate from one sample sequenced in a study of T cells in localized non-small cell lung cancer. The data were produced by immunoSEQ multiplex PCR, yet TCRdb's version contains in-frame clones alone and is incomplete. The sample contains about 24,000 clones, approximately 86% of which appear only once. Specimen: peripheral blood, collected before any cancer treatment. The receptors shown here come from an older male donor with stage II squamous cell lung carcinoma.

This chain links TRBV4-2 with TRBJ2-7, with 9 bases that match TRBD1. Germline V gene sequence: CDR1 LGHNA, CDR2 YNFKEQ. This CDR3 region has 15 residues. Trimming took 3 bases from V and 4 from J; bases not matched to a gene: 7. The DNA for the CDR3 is TGTGCCAGCAGCCACCGCACCGGGACAGGGTACGAGCAGTACTTC. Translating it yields CASSHRTGTGYEQYF.

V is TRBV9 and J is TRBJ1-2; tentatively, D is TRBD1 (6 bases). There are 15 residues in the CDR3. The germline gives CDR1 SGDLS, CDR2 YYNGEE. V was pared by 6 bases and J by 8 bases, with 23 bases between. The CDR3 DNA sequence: TGTGCCAGCACCCTCCGTTCCCGGGGGGCTTGGGGCTACACCTTC. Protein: CASTLRSRGAWGYTF.

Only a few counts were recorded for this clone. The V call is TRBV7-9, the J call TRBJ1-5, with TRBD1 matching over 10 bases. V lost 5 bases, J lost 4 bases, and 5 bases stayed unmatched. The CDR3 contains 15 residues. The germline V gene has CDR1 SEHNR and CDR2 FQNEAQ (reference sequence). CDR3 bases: TGTGCCAGCAGCCGCGAGGGACAGGGGAATCAGCCCCAGCATTTT. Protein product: CASSREGQGNQPQHF.

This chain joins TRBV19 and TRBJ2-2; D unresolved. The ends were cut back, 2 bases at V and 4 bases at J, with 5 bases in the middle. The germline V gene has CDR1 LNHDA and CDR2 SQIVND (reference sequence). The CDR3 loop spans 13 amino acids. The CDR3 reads CASSILGTGELFF. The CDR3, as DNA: TGTGCCAGTAGTATACTGGGCACCGGGGAGCTGTTTTTT.

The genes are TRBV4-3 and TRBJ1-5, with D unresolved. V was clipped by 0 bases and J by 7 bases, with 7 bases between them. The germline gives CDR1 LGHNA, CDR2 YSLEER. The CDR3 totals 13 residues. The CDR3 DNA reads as TGCGCCAGCAGCCAAGATTTCGTGCAGCCCCAGCATTTT. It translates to CASSQDFVQPQHF.

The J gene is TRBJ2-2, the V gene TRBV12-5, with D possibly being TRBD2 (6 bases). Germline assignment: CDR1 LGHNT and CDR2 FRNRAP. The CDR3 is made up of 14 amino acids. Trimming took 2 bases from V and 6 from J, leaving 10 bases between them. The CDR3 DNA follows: TGTGCTAGTGGTTTGCCCAGGGAGGCCGGGGAGCTGTTTTTT. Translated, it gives CASGLPREAGELFF.

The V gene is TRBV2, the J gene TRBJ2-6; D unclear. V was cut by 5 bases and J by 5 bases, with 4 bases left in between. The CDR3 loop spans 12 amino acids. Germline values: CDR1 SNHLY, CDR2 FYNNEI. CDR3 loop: CASSTRANVLTF. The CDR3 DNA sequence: TGTGCCAGCAGTACACGGGCCAACGTCCTGACTTTC. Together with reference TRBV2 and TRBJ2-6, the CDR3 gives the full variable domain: EPEVTQTPSHQVTQMGQEVILRCVPISNHLYFYWYRQILGQKVEFLVSFYNNEISEKSEIFDDQFSVERPDGSNFTLKIRSTKLEDSAMYFCASSTRANVLTFGAGSRLTVL.

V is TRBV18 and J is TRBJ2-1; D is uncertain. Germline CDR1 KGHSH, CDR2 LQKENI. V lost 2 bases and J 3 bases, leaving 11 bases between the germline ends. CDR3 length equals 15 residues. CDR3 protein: CASSPGQTNYNEQFF. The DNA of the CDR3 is TGTGCCAGCTCACCAGGGCAGACCAACTACAATGAGCAGTTCTTC. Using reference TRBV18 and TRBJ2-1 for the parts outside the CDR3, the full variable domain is NAGVMQNPRHLVRRRGQEARLRCSPMKGHSHVYWYRQLPEEGLKFMVYLQKENIIDESGMPKERFSAEFPKEGPSILRIQQVVRGDSAAYFCASSPGQTNYNEQFFGPGTRLTVL.

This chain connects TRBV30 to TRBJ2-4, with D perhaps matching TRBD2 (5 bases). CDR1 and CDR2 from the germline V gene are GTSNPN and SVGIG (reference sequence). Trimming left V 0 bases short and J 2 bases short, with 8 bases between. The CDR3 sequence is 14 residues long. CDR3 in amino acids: CAWSVAGTKNIQYF. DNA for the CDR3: TGTGCCTGGAGTGTAGCCGGGACCAAAAACATTCAGTACTTC.

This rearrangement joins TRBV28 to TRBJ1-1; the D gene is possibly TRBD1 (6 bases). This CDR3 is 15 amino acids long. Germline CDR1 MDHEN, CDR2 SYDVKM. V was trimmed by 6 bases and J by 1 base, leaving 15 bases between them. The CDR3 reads CASSLGGHRNTEAFF. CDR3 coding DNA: TGTGCCAGCAGCCTAGGGGGACACAGGAACACTGAAGCTTTCTTT.

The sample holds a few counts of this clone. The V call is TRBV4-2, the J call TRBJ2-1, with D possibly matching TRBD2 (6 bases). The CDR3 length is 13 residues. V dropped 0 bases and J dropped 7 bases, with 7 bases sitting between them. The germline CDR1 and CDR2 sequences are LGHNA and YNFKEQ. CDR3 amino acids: CASSQDGGNEQFF. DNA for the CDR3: TGTGCCAGCAGCCAAGACGGAGGGAATGAGCAGTTCTTC.

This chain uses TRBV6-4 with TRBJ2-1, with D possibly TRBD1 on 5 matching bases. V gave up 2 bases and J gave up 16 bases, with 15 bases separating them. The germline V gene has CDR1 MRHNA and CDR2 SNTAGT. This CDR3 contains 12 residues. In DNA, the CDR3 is TGTGCCAGCAGTGACGGCAGGGCCTCGCTCTTCTTC. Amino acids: CASSDGRASLFF.

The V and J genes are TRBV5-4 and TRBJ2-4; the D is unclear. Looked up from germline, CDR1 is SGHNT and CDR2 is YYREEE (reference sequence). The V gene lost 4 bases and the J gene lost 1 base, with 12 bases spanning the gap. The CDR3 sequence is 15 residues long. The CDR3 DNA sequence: TGTGCCAGCAGCGCACCCAATGGCGCCAAAAACATTCAGTACTTC. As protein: CASSAPNGAKNIQYF.

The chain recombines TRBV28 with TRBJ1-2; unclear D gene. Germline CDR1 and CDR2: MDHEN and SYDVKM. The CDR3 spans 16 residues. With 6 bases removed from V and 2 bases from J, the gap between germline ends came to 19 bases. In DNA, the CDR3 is TGTGCCAGCAGGGCTAGGACGGCCCCATTAAACTATGGCTACACCTTC. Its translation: CASRARTAPLNYGYTF.

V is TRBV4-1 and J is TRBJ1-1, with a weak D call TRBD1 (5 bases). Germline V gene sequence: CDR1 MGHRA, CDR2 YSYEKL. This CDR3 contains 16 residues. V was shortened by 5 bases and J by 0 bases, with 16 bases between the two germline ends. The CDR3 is CASSAWGREMNTEAFF. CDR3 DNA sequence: TGCGCCAGCAGCGCCTGGGGCAGGGAGATGAACACTGAAGCTTTCTTT.

The CDR3 sequence is CAISDSAQGEDTQYF. In DNA, the CDR3 is TGTGCCATCAGTGACTCTGCTCAGGGAGAAGATACGCAGTATTTT. The chain joins TRBV10-3 to TRBJ2-3; D could derive from TRBD1 or TRBD2 (5 bases each). With 3 bases removed from V and 5 bases from J, the gap between germline ends came to 15 bases. The germline gives CDR1 ENHRY, CDR2 SYGVKD. The CDR3 spans 15 residues.

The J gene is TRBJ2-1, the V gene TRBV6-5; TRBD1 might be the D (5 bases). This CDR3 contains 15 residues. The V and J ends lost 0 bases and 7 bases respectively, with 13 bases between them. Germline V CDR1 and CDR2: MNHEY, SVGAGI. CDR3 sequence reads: CASSYSRFGANEQFF. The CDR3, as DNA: TGTGCCAGCAGTTACTCGAGGTTTGGGGCGAATGAGCAGTTCTTC.

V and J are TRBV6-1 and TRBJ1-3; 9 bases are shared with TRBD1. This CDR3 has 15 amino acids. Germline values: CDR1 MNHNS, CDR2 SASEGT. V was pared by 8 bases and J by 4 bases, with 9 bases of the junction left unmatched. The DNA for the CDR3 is TGTGCCAGCTTCACGGGACAGGGTGGGGGAAACACCATATATTTT. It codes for CASFTGQGGGNTIYF.

This chain's CDR3 is CASSEGRDSLYNEQFF. The CDR3 nucleotides read TGTGCCAGCAGCGAAGGACGGGACTCCCTTTACAATGAGCAGTTCTTC. V gene TRBV5-6 combines with J gene TRBJ2-1; D might be TRBD2 (6 bases). V lost 4 bases, J lost 4 bases, and 18 bases lay in between. Germline CDR1 and CDR2: SGHDT and YYEEEE. The length of the CDR3 is 16 residues.

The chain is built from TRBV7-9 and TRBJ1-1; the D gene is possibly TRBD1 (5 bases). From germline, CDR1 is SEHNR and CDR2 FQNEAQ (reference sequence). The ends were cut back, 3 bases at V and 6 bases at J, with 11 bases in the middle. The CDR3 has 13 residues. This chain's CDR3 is CASSLGVTPEAFF. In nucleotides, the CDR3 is TGTGCCAGCAGCTTGGGGGTTACCCCTGAAGCTTTCTTT. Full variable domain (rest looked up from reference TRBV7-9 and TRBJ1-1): DTGVSQNPRHKITKRGQNVTFRCDPISEHNRLYWYRQTLGQGPEFLTYFQNEAQLEKSRLLSDRFSAERPKGSFSTLEIQRTEQGDSAMYLCASSLGVTPEAFFGQGTRLTVV.

The CDR3: CASSLSLAGVGATDTQYF. The DNA of the CDR3 is TGCGCCAGCAGCTTGAGTCTAGCGGGAGTAGGAGCGACAGATACGCAGTATTTT. V gene TRBV5-1 combines with J gene TRBJ2-3, with 10 bases fitting TRBD2. Trimming took 1 base from V and 3 from J; bases not matched to a gene: 11. The germline V gene has CDR1 SGHRS and CDR2 YFSETQ. The CDR3 totals 18 residues.

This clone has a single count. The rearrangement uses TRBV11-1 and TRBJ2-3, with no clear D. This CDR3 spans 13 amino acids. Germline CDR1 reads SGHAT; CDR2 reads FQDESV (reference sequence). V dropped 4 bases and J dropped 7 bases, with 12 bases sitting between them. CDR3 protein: CASSSGLGNTQYF. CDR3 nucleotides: TGTGCCAGCAGCTCCGGCCTCGGAAATACGCAGTATTTT.

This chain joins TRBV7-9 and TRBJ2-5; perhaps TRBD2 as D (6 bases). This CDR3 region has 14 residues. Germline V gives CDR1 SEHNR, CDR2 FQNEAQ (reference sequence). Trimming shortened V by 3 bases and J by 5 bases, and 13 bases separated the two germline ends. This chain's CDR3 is CASSFSGGWETQYF. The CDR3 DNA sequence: TGTGCCAGCAGCTTCTCCGGGGGATGGGAGACCCAGTACTTC.

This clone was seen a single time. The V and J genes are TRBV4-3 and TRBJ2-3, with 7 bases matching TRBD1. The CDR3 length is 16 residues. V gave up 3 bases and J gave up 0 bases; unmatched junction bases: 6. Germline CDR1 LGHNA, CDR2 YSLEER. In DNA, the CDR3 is TGCGCCAGCAGCCAGGGGACAGTCACGAGCACAGATACGCAGTATTTT. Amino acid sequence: CASSQGTVTSTDTQYF.

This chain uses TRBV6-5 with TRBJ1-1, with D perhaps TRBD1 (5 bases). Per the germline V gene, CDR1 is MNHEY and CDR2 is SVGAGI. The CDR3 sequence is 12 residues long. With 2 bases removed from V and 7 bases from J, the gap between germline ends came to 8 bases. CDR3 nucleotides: TGTGCCAGCAGTTACCTTCAGGGTGAAGCTTTCTTT. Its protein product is CASSYLQGEAFF.

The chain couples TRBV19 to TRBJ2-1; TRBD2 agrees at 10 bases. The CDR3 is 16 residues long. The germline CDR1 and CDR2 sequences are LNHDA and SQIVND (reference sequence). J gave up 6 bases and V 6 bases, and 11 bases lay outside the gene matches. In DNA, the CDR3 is TGTGCCAGTAGAGCGACGGGACTAGCGATTGCCAATGAGCAGTTCTTC. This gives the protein CASRATGLAIANEQFF.

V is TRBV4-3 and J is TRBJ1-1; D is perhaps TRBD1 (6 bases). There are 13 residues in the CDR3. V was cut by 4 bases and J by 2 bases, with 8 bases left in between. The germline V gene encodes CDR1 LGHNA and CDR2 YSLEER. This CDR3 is CASSLGGNTEAFF. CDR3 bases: TGCGCCAGCAGCCTCGGGGGCAACACTGAAGCTTTCTTT.

CDR3 in amino acids: CASSLGGSGADTQYF. The CDR3 nucleotides read TGTGCCAGCAGTTTGGGCGGGAGCGGGGCAGATACGCAGTATTTT. The chain joins TRBV28 to TRBJ2-3; 7 nucleotides agree with TRBD2. The CDR3 loop spans 15 amino acids. Germline V lookup: CDR1 MDHEN, CDR2 SYDVKM. With 3 bases clipped from V and 4 bases from J, the junction kept 7 bases outside the gene matches.

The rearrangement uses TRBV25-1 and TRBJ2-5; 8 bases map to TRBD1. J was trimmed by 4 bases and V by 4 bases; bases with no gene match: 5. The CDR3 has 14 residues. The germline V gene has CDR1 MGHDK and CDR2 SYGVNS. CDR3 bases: TGTGCCAGCAGTGCCCCGACAGGGGTAGAGACCCAGTACTTC. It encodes CASSAPTGVETQYF.